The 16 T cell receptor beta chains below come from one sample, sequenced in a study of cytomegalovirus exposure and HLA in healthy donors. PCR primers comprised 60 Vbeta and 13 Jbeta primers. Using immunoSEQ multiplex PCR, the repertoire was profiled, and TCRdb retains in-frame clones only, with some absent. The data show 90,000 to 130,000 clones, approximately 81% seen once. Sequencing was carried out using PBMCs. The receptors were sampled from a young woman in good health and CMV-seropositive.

The DNA for the CDR3 is TGTGCTAGCGGGAGGGACACCGGGGAGCTGTTTTTT. It translates to CASGRDTGELFF. The chain employs TRBV12-5 and TRBJ2-2; TRBD2 matches at 8 bases. This CDR3 has 12 residues. The V and J ends lost 9 bases and 3 bases, in that order; junction bases with no gene match: 0. Germline V gene lookup returns CDR1 LGHNT and CDR2 FRNRAP.

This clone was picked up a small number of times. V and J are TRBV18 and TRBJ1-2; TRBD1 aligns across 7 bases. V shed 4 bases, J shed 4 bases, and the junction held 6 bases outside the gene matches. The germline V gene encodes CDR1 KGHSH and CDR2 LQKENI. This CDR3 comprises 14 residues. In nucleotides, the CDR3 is TGTGCCAGCTCACGCGGGACAGAATCCTATGGCTACACCTTC. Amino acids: CASSRGTESYGYTF.

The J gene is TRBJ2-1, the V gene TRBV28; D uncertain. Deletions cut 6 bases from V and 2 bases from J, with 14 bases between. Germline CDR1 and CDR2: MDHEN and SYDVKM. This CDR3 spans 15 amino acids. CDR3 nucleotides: TGTGCCAGCAGCCCCCCTAACGTCGCCTACAATGAGCAGTTCTTC. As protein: CASSPPNVAYNEQFF.

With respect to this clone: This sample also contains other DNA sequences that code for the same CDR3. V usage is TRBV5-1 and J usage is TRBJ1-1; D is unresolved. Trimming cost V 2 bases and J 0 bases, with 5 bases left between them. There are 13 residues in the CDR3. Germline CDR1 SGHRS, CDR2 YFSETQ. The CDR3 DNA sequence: TGCGCCAGCAGCTTAACTCTGAACACTGAAGCTTTCTTT. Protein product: CASSLTLNTEAFF.

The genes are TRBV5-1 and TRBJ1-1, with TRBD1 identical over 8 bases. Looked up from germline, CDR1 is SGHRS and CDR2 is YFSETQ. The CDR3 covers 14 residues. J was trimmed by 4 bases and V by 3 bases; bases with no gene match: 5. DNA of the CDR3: TGCGCCAGCAGCTCCATTGACAGGGGCACTGAAGCTTTCTTT. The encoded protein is CASSSIDRGTEAFF.

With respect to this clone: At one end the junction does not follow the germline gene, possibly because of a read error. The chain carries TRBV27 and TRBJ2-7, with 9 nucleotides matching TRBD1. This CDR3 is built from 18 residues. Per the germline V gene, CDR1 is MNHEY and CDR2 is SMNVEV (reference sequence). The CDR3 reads CATSLAWGDREPTYEQYF. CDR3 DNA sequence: TGTGCCACCAGTTTGGCCTGGGGGGACAGGGAACCCACCTACGAGCAGTACTTC.

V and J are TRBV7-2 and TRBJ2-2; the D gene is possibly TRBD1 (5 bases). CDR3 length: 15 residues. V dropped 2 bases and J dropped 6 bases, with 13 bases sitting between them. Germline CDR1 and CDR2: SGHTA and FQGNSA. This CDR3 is CASSLNIGRAGELFF. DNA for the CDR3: TGTGCCAGCAGCTTAAATATAGGCAGGGCCGGGGAGCTGTTTTTT. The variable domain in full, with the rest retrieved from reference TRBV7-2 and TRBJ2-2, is GAGVSQSPSNKVTEKGKDVELRCDPISGHTALYWYRQSLGQGLEFLIYFQGNSAPDKSGLPSDRFSAERTGGSVSTLTIQRTQQEDSAVYLCASSLNIGRAGELFFGEGSRLTVL.

In DNA, the CDR3 is TGCGCCAGCAGTGGTCCGGGACTAGCCTACGAGCAGTACTTC. Amino acids: CASSGPGLAYEQYF. J is TRBJ2-7 and V is TRBV10-1, with 8 positions matching TRBD2. V trimming: 4 bases; J trimming: 2 bases; junction bases outside the gene matches: 4. The CDR3 is made up of 14 amino acids. CDR1 and CDR2 (germline): WNHNN, SYGVQD (reference sequence).

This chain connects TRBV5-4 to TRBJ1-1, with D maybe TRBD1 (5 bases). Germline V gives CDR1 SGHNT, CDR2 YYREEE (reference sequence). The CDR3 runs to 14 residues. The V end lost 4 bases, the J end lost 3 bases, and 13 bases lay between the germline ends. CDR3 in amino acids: CASSPQGFYTEAFF. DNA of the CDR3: TGTGCCAGCAGCCCTCAGGGATTTTACACTGAAGCTTTCTTT.

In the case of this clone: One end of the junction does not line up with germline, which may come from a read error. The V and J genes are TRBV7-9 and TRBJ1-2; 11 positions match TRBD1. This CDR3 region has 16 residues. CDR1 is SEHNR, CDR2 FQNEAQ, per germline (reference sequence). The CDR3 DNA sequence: TGTTCCAGCAGCGACGGGCGGGACAGGGGGTTATATGGCTACACCTTC. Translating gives CSSSDGRDRGLYGYTF.

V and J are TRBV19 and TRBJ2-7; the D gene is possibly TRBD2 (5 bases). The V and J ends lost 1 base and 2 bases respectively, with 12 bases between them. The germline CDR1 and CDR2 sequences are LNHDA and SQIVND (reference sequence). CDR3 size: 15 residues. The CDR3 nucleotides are TGTGCCAGTAGTATAGGTACGGGGAATCCCTACGAGCAGTACTTC. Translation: CASSIGTGNPYEQYF.

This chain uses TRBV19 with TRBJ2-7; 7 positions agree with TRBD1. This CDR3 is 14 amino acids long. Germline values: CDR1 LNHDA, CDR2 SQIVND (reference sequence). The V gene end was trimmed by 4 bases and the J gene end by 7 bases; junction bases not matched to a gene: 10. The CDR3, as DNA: TGTGCCAGTAGTAAGTCGGACAGGAGGCGAGAGCAGTACTTC. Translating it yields CASSKSDRRREQYF.

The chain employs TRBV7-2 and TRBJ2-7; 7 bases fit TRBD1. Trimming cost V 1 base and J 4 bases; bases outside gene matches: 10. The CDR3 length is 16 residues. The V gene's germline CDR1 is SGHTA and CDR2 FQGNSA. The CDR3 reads CASSLVSQGERYEQYF. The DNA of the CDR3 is TGTGCCAGCAGCTTAGTCTCCCAGGGGGAAAGATACGAGCAGTACTTC.

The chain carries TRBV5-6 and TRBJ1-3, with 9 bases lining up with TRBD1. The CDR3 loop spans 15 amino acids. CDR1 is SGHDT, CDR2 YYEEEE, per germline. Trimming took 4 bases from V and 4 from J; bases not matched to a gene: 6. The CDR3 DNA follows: TGTGCCAGCAGCCAACAGGGGGCTAGGGGAAACACCATATATTTT. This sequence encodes CASSQQGARGNTIYF.

For the CDR3, the DNA is TGCGCCAGCAGCTTGGGTATTGACAGGGGGTTTTACGAGCAGTACTTC. Protein sequence: CASSLGIDRGFYEQYF. The genes are TRBV5-1 and TRBJ2-7; 9 bases agree with TRBD1. The V gene's germline CDR1 is SGHRS and CDR2 YFSETQ. The CDR3 covers 16 residues. V lost 0 bases, J lost 4 bases, and 8 bases stayed unmatched. The variable domain in full, completed from reference TRBV5-1 and TRBJ2-7, reads KAGVTQTPRYLIKTRGQQVTLSCSPISGHRSVSWYQQTPGQGLQFLFEYFSETQRNKGNFPGRFSGRQFSNSRSEMNVSTLELGDSALYLCASSLGIDRGFYEQYFGPGTRLTVT.

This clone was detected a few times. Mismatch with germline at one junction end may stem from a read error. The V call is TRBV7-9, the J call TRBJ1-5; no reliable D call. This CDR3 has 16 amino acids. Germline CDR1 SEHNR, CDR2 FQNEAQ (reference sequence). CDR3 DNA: TGTTCCAGCAGCTTAGGGCAGATGAATAGCAATCAGCCCCAGCATTTT. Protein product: CSSSLGQMNSNQPQHF.